The 14 T cell receptor beta chains given below trace back to one sample, sequenced in a study of T cells after yellow fever vaccination. TCRdb passed the 5' RACE reads through MiXCR, listing each CDR3 protein once. The sample has hundreds of thousands of distinct CDR3 sequences, roughly 17% seen once. Sample: PBMCs, taken about 5 days after the first yellow fever vaccination. The receptors shown here come from a man aged 18 to 30 who received the YFV17D yellow fever vaccine.

V gene TRBV7-3 combines with J gene TRBJ1-1; D might be TRBD1 (6 bases). Per germline, CDR1 SGHTA and CDR2 FQGTGA. V shed 5 bases and J shed 1 base, with 14 bases lying between them. The CDR3 totals 15 residues. The CDR3 region has the DNA TGTGCCAGCAGCCAGGGGCATGGCGGGAACACTGAAGCTTTCTTT. This codes for CASSQGHGGNTEAFF.

The chain carries TRBV12-5 and TRBJ2-1, with a possible D match to TRBD2 (6 bases). V was trimmed by 3 bases and J by 9 bases, leaving 15 bases between them. The CDR3 sequence is 14 residues long. Germline V gives CDR1 LGHNT, CDR2 FRNRAP. The CDR3, as DNA: TGTGCTAGTGGTTTTCCCCGGGAAGCGGGTGAGCAGTTCTTC. It yields the protein CASGFPREAGEQFF.

This clonotype was picked up a small number of times. CDR3 bases: TGTGCCAAAAAGGCCAGCTCTGGAAACACCATATATTTT. It yields the protein CAKKASSGNTIYF. The V and J genes are TRBV10-3 and TRBJ1-3, with unresolved D. CDR1 is ENHRY and CDR2 is SYGVKD in the germline V gene. The CDR3 spans 13 residues. The germline V and J ends were trimmed by 10 bases and 0 bases, with 10 bases remaining between them.

The V and J genes are TRBV29-1 and TRBJ1-2; TRBD1 is a possible D gene (5 bases). Germline V gene sequence: CDR1 SQVTM, CDR2 ANQGSEA. The germline V and J ends were trimmed by 4 bases and 8 bases, with 20 bases remaining between them. The CDR3 is 14 residues long. The DNA for the CDR3 is TGCAGCGTTGTGCTCCTCAAGGGGAAGGGGGGCTACACCTTC. It codes for CSVVLLKGKGGYTF.

This clonotype was found a few times. The rearrangement joins TRBV29-1 to TRBJ2-1; weak D call: TRBD1 (6 bases). Germline V gives CDR1 SQVTM, CDR2 ANQGSEA. V lost 6 bases, J lost 4 bases, and 13 bases lay in between. The CDR3 extends over 13 amino acids. The DNA for the CDR3 is TGCAGCGTGAGGACAGCAGATTACAATGAGCAGTTCTTC. This gives the protein CSVRTADYNEQFF.

The V gene is TRBV12-3 or TRBV12-4, the J gene TRBJ1-4; D call uncertain. The CDR3 sequence is 13 residues long. Trimming took 4 bases from V and 7 from J, leaving 10 bases between them. The CDR3 reads CASSYRAFEKLFF. The DNA of the CDR3 is TGTGCCAGCAGTTATAGGGCCTTTGAAAAACTGTTTTTT.

This clonotype was picked up a small number of times. The chain combines TRBV18 with TRBJ2-3; 14 bases align to TRBD2. V gave up 3 bases and J gave up 4 bases; unmatched junction bases: 6. CDR3 length equals 17 residues. Germline CDR1 KGHSH, CDR2 LQKENI. The CDR3 nucleotides are TGTGCCAGCTCACCCCGCGGACTAGCGGGGGGCGCAGATACGCAGTATTTT. Protein: CASSPRGLAGGADTQYF.

This clonotype came up many times. The chain has TRBV5-4 and TRBJ2-2, with 7 bases lining up with TRBD2. Germline V gene lookup returns CDR1 SGHNT and CDR2 YYREEE (reference sequence). With V trimmed by 4 bases and J by 2 bases, 2 bases remained unmatched. The CDR3 runs 14 residues. The CDR3, as DNA: TGTGCCAGCAGCCCGGGGGGTAACACCGGGGAGCTGTTTTTT. Protein product: CASSPGGNTGELFF.

The rearrangement joins TRBV18 to TRBJ2-1, with a weak D call TRBD1 (7 bases). V was clipped by 4 bases and J by 0 bases, with 22 bases between them. Germline V gene lookup returns CDR1 KGHSH and CDR2 LQKENI. The CDR3 consists of 19 residues. This chain's CDR3 is CASSRQGQRGGSSYNEQFF. The CDR3 nucleotides read TGTGCCAGCTCACGACAGGGCCAGAGAGGGGGGAGCTCCTACAATGAGCAGTTCTTC.

This clonotype was seen a handful of times. The rearrangement uses TRBV20-1 and TRBJ1-5; D might be TRBD1 (5 bases). The length of the CDR3 is 14 residues. V shed 3 bases and J shed 9 bases, with 18 bases lying between them. CDR1 and CDR2 (germline): DFQATT, SNEGSKA (reference sequence). CDR3 protein: CSASIGRGGTPQHF. DNA of the CDR3: TGCAGTGCTAGCATTGGGAGGGGTGGGACGCCCCAGCATTTT.

There are a few counts of this clonotype. The chain recombines TRBV12-3 or TRBV12-4 with TRBJ2-7, with 7 bases matching TRBD2. The CDR3 is 13 residues long. Trimming cost V 5 bases and J 3 bases; bases outside gene matches: 4. In DNA form, the CDR3 reads TGTGCCAGCAGTCTCGGGACTAACTACGAGCAGTACTTC. Translating gives CASSLGTNYEQYF.

The table lists this clonotype with a few counts. The V and J genes are TRBV2 and TRBJ2-3, with 8 bases identical to TRBD1. The CDR3 totals 13 residues. Germline V lookup: CDR1 SNHLY, CDR2 FYNNEI. After removal of 6 bases from V and 4 bases from J, the junction contained 3 bases not matched to a gene. The CDR3 bases are TGTGCCAGCAGGGGCAGGGGGCCAGATACGCAGTATTTT. This gives the protein CASRGRGPDTQYF.

The chain combines TRBV7-9 with TRBJ1-1; D uncertain. The germline CDR1 and CDR2 sequences are SEHNR and FQNEAQ (reference sequence). Between the trimmed V and J ends, which lost 1 base and 7 bases, there was a span of 19 bases. The CDR3 contains 16 residues. DNA of the CDR3: TGTGCCAGCAGCTTAGTCACCCTCACGAGGAAGGGTGAAGCTTTCTTT. It encodes CASSLVTLTRKGEAFF. The variable domain in full, completed from reference TRBV7-9 and TRBJ1-1, reads DTGVSQNPRHKITKRGQNVTFRCDPISEHNRLYWYRQTLGQGPEFLTYFQNEAQLEKSRLLSDRFSAERPKGSFSTLEIQRTEQGDSAMYLCASSLVTLTRKGEAFFGQGTRLTVV.

This clonotype was seen a handful of times. The gene calls are TRBV28 and TRBJ2-5; 7 positions agree with TRBD2. The CDR3 sequence is 15 residues long. Germline V gene sequence: CDR1 MDHEN, CDR2 SYDVKM. Unmatched junction bases numbered 12, after V lost 4 bases and J lost 7 bases. DNA of the CDR3: TGTGCCAGCAGTTGGGGACTAAGCAGGGTTGGGACCCAGTACTTC. Its translation is CASSWGLSRVGTQYF.